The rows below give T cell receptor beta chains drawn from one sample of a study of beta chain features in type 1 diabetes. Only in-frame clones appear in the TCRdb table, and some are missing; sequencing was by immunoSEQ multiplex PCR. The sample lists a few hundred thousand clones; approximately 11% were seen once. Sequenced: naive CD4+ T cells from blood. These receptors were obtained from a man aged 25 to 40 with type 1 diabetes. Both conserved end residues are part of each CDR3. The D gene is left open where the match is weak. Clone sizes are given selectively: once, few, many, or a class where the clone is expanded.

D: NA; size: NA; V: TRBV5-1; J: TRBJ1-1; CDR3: CASSLFSVNTEAFF; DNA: TGCGCCAGCAGCTTGTTTTCGGTGAACACTGAAGCTTTCTTT
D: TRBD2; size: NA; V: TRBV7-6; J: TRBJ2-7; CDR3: CASSLKPPGGLYEQYF; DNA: TGTGCCAGCAGCTTAAAGCCCCCGGGGGGGCTTTACGAGCAGTACTTC
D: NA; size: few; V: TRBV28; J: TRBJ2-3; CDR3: CASSLFQDTQYF; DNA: TGTGCCAGCAGTTTATTCCAAGATACGCAGTATTTT
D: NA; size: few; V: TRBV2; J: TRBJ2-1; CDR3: CASSATRDGVNEQFF; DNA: TGTGCCAGCAGCGCGACTAGGGACGGGGTCAATGAGCAGTTCTTC
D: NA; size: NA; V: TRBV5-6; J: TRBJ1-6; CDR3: CASSLWANSPLHF; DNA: TGTGCCAGCAGCTTATGGGCGAATTCACCCCTCCACTTT
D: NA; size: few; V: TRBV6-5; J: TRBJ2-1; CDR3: CASSYSAPRGHNEQFF; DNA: TGTGCCAGCAGTTACTCAGCTCCGCGGGGCCACAATGAGCAGTTCTTC
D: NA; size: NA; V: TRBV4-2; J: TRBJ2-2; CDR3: CASSQDWAQNTGELFF; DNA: TGTGCCAGCAGCCAAGATTGGGCGCAGAACACCGGGGAGCTGTTTTTT
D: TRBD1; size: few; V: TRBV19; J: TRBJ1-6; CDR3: CASTHLGRGNSPLHF; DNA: TGTGCCAGTACCCATTTAGGCAGGGGGAATTCACCCCTCCACTTT
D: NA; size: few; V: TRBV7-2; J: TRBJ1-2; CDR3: CASSLYAGGHGYTF; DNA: TGTGCCAGCAGCTTATACGCCGGGGGTCATGGCTACACCTTC
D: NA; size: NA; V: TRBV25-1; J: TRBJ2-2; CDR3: CASRQVNTGELFF; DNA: TGTGCCAGCAGACAGGTGAACACCGGGGAGCTGTTTTTT
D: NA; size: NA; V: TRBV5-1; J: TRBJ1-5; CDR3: CASKPGVSNQPQHF; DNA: TGCGCCAGCAAACCCGGGGTAAGCAATCAGCCCCAGCATTTT
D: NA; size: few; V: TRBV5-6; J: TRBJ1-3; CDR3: CASSQAWGLLSGNTIYF; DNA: TGTGCCAGCAGCCAAGCTTGGGGACTCCTCTCTGGAAACACCATATATTTT
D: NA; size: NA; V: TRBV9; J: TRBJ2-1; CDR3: CASSPRVGGEQFF; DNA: TGTGCCAGCAGCCCCCGGGTGGGAGGCGAGCAGTTCTTC
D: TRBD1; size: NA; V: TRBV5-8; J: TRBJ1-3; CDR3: CASSFGTAGNTIYF; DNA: TGTGCCAGCAGCTTCGGGACAGCTGGAAACACCATATATTTT
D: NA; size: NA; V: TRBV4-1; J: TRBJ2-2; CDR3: CASSQGDWETGELFF; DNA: TGCGCCAGCAGCCAGGGGGACTGGGAGACCGGGGAGCTGTTTTTT
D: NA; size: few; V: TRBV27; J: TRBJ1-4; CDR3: CASSFQRGTNEKLFF; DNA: TGTGCCAGCAGTTTTCAACGGGGAACTAATGAAAAACTGTTTTTT
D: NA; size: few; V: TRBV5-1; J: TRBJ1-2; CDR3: CASSLGGSRRDGYTF; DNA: TGCGCCAGCAGCTTGGGAGGGAGTCGGCGGGATGGCTACACCTTC
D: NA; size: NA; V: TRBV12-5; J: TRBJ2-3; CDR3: CASAPGDSTDTQYF; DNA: TGTGCTAGTGCCCCGGGTGATAGCACAGATACGCAGTATTTT
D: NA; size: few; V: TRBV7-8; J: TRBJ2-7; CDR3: CASSLGGQAYEQYF; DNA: TGTGCCAGCAGCCTGGGGGGGCAAGCCTACGAGCAGTACTTC
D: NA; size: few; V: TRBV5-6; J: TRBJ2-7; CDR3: CASSLGTFSSYEQYF; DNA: TGTGCCAGCAGCTTGGGAACTTTTAGCTCCTACGAGCAGTACTTC
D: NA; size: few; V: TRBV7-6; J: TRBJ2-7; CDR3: CASSLSGGGNEQYF; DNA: TGTGCCAGCAGCTTGTCGGGGGGCGGGAACGAGCAGTACTTC
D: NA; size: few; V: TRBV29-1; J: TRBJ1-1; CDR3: CSVGSVLNTEAFF; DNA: TGCAGCGTTGGTTCAGTTCTGAACACTGAAGCTTTCTTT
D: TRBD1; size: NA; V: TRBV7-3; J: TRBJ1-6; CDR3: CASSPGQGWPLHF; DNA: TGTGCCAGCAGCCCCGGACAGGGGTGGCCCCTCCACTTT
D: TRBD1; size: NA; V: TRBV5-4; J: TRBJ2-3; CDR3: CASRPTQGATDTQYF; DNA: TGTGCCAGTCGTCCAACACAGGGGGCGACAGATACGCAGTATTTT
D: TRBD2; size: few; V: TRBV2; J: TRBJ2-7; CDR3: CASSGSPAGGLEQYF; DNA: TGTGCCAGCAGTGGCTCCCCAGCGGGGGGGCTCGAGCAGTACTTC
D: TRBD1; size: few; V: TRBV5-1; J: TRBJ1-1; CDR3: CASSGPGQTNTEAFF; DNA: TGCGCCAGCAGCGGGCCGGGACAGACGAACACTGAAGCTTTCTTT
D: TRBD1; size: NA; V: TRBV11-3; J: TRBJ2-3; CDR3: CASSFGQGYSTDTQYF; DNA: TGTGCCAGCAGCTTCGGACAGGGGTACAGCACAGATACGCAGTATTTT
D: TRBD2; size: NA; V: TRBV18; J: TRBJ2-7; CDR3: CASSPVTSGEQYF; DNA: TGTGCCAGCTCACCGGTGACTAGCGGCGAGCAGTACTTC
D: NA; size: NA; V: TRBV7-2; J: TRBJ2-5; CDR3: CASSLQGRPETQYF; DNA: TGTGCCAGCAGCCTACAGGGTAGGCCAGAGACCCAGTACTTC
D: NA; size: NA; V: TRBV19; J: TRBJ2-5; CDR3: CASRQGSLETQYF; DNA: TGTGCCAGTAGGCAGGGTTCACTCGAGACCCAGTACTTC
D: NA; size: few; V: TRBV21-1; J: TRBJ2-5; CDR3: CASTLDPIRDF; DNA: TGTGCCAGCACCCTAGACCCCATCAGGGACTTC
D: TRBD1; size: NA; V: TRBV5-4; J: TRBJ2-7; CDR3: CASSLVGQGFTYEQYF; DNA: TGTGCCAGCAGCTTGGTCGGACAGGGTTTTACCTACGAGCAGTACTTC
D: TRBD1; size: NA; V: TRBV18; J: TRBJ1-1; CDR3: CASSPSTGANTEAFF; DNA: TGTGCCAGCTCACCGTCGACAGGGGCCAACACTGAAGCTTTCTTT
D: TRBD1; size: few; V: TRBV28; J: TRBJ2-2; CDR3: CASSLPGQGNGELFF; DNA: TGTGCCAGCAGTTTACCCGGACAGGGGAACGGGGAGCTGTTTTTT
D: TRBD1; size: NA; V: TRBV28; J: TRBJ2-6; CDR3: CASSPTGSGANVLTF; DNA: TGTGCCAGCAGTCCGACAGGGTCTGGGGCCAACGTCCTGACTTTC
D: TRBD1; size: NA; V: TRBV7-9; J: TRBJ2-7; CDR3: CASSRGQDSPYEQYF; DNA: TGTGCCAGCAGCCGTGGACAGGACTCCCCCTACGAGCAGTACTTC
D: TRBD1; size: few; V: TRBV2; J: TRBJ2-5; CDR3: CASSPTGGETQYF; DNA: TGTGCCAGCAGTCCGACAGGGGGAGAGACCCAGTACTTC
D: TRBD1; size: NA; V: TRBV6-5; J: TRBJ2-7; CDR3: CASSYSTGTYEQYF; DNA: TGTGCCAGCAGTTACTCGACAGGGACCTACGAGCAGTACTTC
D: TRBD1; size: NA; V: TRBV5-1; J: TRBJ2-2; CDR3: CASRRQGIGELFF; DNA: TGCGCCAGCAGGAGACAGGGAATCGGGGAGCTGTTTTTT
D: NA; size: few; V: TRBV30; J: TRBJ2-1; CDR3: CASGQPGYNEQFF; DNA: TGTGCCTCCGGACAGCCCGGCTACAATGAGCAGTTCTTC
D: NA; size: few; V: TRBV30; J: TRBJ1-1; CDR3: CAWSVRSGGNTEAFF; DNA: TGTGCCTGGAGTGTACGGTCCGGGGGGAACACTGAAGCTTTCTTT
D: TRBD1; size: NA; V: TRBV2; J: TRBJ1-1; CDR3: CASSGLGGGEAFF; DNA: TGTGCCAGCAGTGGTCTAGGGGGCGGCGAAGCTTTCTTT
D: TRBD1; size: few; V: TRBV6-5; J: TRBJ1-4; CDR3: CASSSQGAGDEKLFF; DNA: TGTGCCAGCAGTTCCCAGGGGGCCGGGGATGAAAAACTGTTTTTT
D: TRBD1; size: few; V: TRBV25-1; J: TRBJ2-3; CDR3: CASSEGGTGADTQYF; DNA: TGTGCCAGCAGTGAAGGTGGGACAGGGGCCGATACGCAGTATTTT
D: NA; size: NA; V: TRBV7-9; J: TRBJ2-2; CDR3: CASSPPPANTGELFF; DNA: TGTGCCAGCAGCCCCCCCCCGGCGAACACCGGGGAGCTGTTTTTT
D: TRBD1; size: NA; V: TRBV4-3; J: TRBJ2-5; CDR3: CASSQAGQGEGETQYF; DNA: TGCGCCAGCAGCCAAGCGGGACAGGGGGAAGGAGAGACCCAGTACTTC
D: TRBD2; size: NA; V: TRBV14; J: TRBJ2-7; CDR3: CASSAGTSISYEQYF; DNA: TGTGCCAGCAGTGCCGGGACTAGCATCTCCTACGAGCAGTACTTC
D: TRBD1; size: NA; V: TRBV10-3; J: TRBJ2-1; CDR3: CAIGQAVGNEQFF; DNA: TGTGCCATTGGACAGGCGGTGGGCAATGAGCAGTTCTTC
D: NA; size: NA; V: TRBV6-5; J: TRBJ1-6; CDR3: CASSYRRGNSPLHF; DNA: TGTGCCAGCAGTTACCGACGAGGGAACTCACCCCTCCACTTT
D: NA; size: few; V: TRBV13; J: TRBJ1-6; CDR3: CASSLWGHFLDNSPLHF; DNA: TGTGCCAGCAGCTTATGGGGACACTTTCTCGATAATTCACCCCTCCACTTT
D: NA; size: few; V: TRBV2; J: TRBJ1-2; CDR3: CASSEDTQNYGYTF; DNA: TGTGCCAGCAGTGAAGACACACAGAACTATGGCTACACCTTC
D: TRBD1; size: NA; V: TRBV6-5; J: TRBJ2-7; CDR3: CASSAGTGEYF; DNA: TGTGCCAGCAGTGCAGGGACAGGGGAGTACTTC
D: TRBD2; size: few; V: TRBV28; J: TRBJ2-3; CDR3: CASSVPGLAGGEDTQYF; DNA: TGTGCCAGCAGTGTCCCGGGACTAGCGGGGGGCGAGGATACGCAGTATTTT
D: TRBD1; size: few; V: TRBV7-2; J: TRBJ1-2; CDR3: CASSEGQNYGYTF; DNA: TGTGCCAGCAGCGAGGGACAGAACTATGGCTACACCTTC
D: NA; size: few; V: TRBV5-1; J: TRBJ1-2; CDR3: CASSLNREGFAGYTF; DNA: TGCGCCAGCAGCTTGAACAGGGAAGGTTTCGCTGGCTACACCTTC
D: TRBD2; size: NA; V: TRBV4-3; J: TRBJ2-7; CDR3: CASSQEPQGTRAHEQYF; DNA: TGCGCCAGCAGCCAAGAACCCCAGGGGACTAGAGCCCACGAGCAGTACTTC
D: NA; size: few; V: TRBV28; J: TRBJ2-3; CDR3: CASSFVNTDTQYF; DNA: TGTGCCAGCAGTTTCGTTAACACAGATACGCAGTATTTT
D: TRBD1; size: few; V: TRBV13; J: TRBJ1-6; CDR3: CASSTGQGSSYNSPLHF; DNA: TGTGCCAGCAGCACCGGACAGGGCAGCTCCTATAATTCACCCCTCCACTTT
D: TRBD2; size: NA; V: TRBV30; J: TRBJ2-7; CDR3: CAWSADAGGREQYF; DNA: TGTGCCTGGAGTGCGGATGCGGGGGGGCGCGAGCAGTACTTC
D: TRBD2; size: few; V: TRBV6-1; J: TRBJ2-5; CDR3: CASWTSGETETQYF; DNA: TGTGCCAGCTGGACTAGCGGGGAGACCGAGACCCAGTACTTC